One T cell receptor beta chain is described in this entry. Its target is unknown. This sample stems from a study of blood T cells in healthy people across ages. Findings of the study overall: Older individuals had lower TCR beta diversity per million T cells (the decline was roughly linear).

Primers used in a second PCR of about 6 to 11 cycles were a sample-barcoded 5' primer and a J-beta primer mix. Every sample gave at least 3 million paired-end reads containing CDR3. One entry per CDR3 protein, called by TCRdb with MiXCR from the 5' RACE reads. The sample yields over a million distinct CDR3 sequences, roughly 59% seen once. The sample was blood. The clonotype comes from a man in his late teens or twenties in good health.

CDR3 DNA sequence: TGTGCCAGCAGCGAAAGACAGGGGTCAAATGAAAAACTGTTTTTT. Translation gives CASSERQGSNEKLFF. The chain employs TRBV7-9 and TRBJ1-4; 8 nucleotides agree with TRBD1. The length of the CDR3 is 15 residues. J gave up 5 bases and V 5 bases, and 7 bases lay outside the gene matches. Germline CDR1 and CDR2: SEHNR and FQNEAQ (reference sequence).